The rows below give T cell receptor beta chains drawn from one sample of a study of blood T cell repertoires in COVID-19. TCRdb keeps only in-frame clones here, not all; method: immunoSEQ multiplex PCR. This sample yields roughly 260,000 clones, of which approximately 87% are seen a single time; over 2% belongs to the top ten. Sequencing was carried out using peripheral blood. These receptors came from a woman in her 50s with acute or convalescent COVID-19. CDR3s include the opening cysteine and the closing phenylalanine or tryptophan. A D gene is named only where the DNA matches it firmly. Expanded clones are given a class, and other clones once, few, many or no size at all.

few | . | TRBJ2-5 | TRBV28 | CASSPSTRGETQYF | TGTGCCAGCAGTCCCTCGACCAGAGGGGAGACCCAGTACTTC
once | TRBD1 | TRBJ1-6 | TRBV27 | CASSLIWDRGFDNSPLHF | TGTGCCAGCAGTTTAATCTGGGACAGGGGATTTGATAATTCACCCCTCCACTTT
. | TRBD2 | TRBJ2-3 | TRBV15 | CATSRGTSLPSDTQYF | TGTGCCACCAGCAGGGGGACTAGTTTGCCCTCCGATACGCAGTATTTT
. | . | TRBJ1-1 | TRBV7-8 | CASSQSTGNTEAFF | TGTGCCAGCAGCCAATCGACAGGCAACACTGAAGCTTTCTTT
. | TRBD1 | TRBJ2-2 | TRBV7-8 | CASSGGQQFTGELFF | TGTGCCAGCAGCGGGGGACAGCAGTTCACCGGGGAGCTGTTTTTT
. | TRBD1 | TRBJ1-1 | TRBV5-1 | CASSFGQANTEAFF | TGCGCCAGCAGCTTTGGACAGGCGAACACTGAAGCTTTCTTT
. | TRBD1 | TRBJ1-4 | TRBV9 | CASSVLGQGGEKLFF | TGTGCCAGCAGCGTACTTGGACAGGGTGGTGAAAAACTGTTTTTT
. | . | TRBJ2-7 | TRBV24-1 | CATSDFVTGYEQYF | TGTGCCACCAGTGATTTTGTTACAGGCTACGAGCAGTACTTC
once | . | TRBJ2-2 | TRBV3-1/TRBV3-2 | CASNWGPANTGELFF | TGTGCCAGCAATTGGGGGCCAGCGAACACCGGGGAGCTGTTTTTT
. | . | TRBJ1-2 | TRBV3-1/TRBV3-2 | CASSHESGYTF | TGTGCCAGCAGCCACGAGTCTGGCTACACCTTC